This TCR beta chain came from a study of blood T cells in healthy people across ages. Through a sample-barcoded 5' primer and a J-beta primer mix, a second PCR was run for roughly 6 to 11 cycles. TCRdb passed the 5' RACE reads through MiXCR, listing each CDR3 protein once. The top ten clones hold around 22% of a sample with just under 750,000 distinct CDR3 sequences, about 24% of them seen once. This clonotype was detected a few times. Its matching antigen is unknown. This CDR3 region has 14 residues. V was trimmed by 4 bases and J by 4 bases, leaving 12 bases between them. The germline V gene encodes CDR1 KGHSH and CDR2 LQKENI. Study-wide results and limits: Researchers said unsorted PBMCs prevented a conclusive naive versus antigen-experienced comparison. Researchers judged that diversity estimates from one million T cells fell short of true values. It was not known whether donors were CMV positive (a possible confounder of expanded clonotype changes).

The gene calls are TRBV18 and TRBJ2-3, with TRBD2 as a possible D gene (6 bases). The source is a man in his 70s in good health. Input material: blood. In nucleotides, the CDR3 is TGTGCCAGCTCACGAACTACGGGGGCAGATACGCAGTATTTT. Translating gives CASSRTTGADTQYF.